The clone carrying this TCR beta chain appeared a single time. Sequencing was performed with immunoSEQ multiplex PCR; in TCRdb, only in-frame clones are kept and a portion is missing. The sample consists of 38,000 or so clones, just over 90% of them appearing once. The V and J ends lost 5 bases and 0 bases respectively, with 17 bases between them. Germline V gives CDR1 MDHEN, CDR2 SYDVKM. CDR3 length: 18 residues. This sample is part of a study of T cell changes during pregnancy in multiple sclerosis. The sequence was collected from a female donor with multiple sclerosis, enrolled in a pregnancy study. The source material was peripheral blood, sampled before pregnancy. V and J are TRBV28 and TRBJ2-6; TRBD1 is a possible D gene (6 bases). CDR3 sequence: CASSDVQGIVSGANVLTF. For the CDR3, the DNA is TGTGCCAGCAGTGATGTACAGGGAATAGTCTCTGGGGCCAACGTCCTGACTTTC.